This T cell receptor beta chain comes out of a study of blood T cell repertoires in COVID-19. On the study more broadly: The samples span acute and convalescent COVID-19 from the United States, Italy and Spain. Sources were T cells, B-cell-depleted T cells, or PBMCs; the material itself was cDNA or gDNA.

Germline V lookup: CDR1 SGHNT, CDR2 YYREEE (reference sequence). The V and J ends lost 4 bases and 11 bases respectively, with 12 bases between them. The CDR3 runs 11 residues. Original methodology: From reference gene primer amplification, estimates of nucleated cell counts were derived. Produced via immunoSEQ multiplex PCR; TCRdb's table is partial and in-frame only. The DNA gave D and trimming, while V, J and clone size come from that table. This sample has 300,000 to 450,000 clones, with roughly 80% found just once. The sequenced sample was peripheral blood. The receptor comes from a human donor with acute or convalescent COVID-19. The donor label of this sample is uncertain. The J gene is TRBJ1-2, the V gene TRBV5-4; perhaps TRBD1 as D (6 bases). The CDR3: CASSVQGRYTF. DNA of the CDR3: TGTGCCAGCAGCGTACAGGGACGGTACACCTTC.